One and the same sample provided the 31 T cell receptor beta chains below, sequenced in a study of blood T cell repertoires in COVID-19. Some clones are missing from TCRdb's copy, which holds only in-frame ones; the method was immunoSEQ multiplex PCR. Altogether 200,000 to 300,000 clones are present, approximately 78% being singletons, with the ten largest covering around 11%. The sample was peripheral blood. All receptors come from a woman aged 55-69 years with active or convalescent COVID-19.

The gene calls are TRBV6-5 and TRBJ1-4, with TRBD1 matching 7 bases. Per the germline V gene, CDR1 is MNHEY and CDR2 is SVGAGI. CDR3 length equals 15 residues. Trimming cost V 0 bases and J 8 bases; bases outside gene matches: 6. The CDR3, as DNA: TGTGCCAGCAGTTACTCGTCGGGACAGCACGAAAAACTGTTTTTT. It is translated as CASSYSSGQHEKLFF.

The gene calls are TRBV30 and TRBJ2-1; 9 nucleotides align to TRBD2. Germline CDR1 and CDR2: GTSNPN and SVGIG (reference sequence). There are 14 residues in the CDR3. V trimming: 0 bases; J trimming: 7 bases; junction bases outside the gene matches: 4. CDR3 DNA: TGTGCCTGGAGTGTCGGCGGGGGGGCAAATGAGCAGTTCTTC. Amino acids: CAWSVGGGANEQFF.

The V call is TRBV4-3, the J call TRBJ1-3; 8 bases map to TRBD1. The V and J ends lost 4 bases and 6 bases, in that order; junction bases with no gene match: 8. The CDR3 loop spans 15 amino acids. Germline CDR1 and CDR2: LGHNA and YSLEER. The CDR3 sequence: CASSPRQGQENTIYF. CDR3 DNA: TGCGCCAGCAGCCCCAGACAGGGGCAGGAAAACACCATATATTTT.

The DNA of the CDR3 is TGTGCCAGCAGTTCAACAGGGGGCGACACTGAAGCTTTCTTT. Amino acids: CASSSTGGDTEAFF. The rearrangement uses TRBV6-5 and TRBJ1-1; 9 nucleotides line up with TRBD1. The CDR3 is 14 residues long. After removal of 4 bases from V and 3 bases from J, the junction contained 3 bases not matched to a gene. Germline loops: CDR1 MNHEY, CDR2 SVGAGI.

The chain recombines TRBV29-1 with TRBJ1-1, with 8 bases fitting TRBD1. V shed 0 bases, J shed 8 bases, and the junction held 5 bases outside the gene matches. CDR1 is SQVTM, CDR2 ANQGSEA, per germline. The CDR3 loop spans 13 amino acids. CDR3 sequence: CSVEDRGLGEAFF. The CDR3 DNA reads TGCAGCGTTGAAGACAGGGGGCTCGGGGAAGCTTTCTTT.

This chain connects TRBV11-2 to TRBJ1-1; tentative D call: TRBD1 (6 bases). This CDR3 region has 14 residues. Germline V gene data show CDR1 as SGHAT and CDR2 as FQNNGV. The V gene lost 7 bases and the J gene lost 1 base, with 13 bases spanning the gap. The CDR3 region is CASTRQVENTEAFF. The CDR3 region has the DNA TGTGCCAGCACCCGACAGGTAGAGAACACTGAAGCTTTCTTT.

The gene calls are TRBV18 and TRBJ1-2; 8 nucleotides match TRBD1. With 6 bases clipped from V and 4 bases from J, the junction kept 4 bases outside the gene matches. The germline gives CDR1 KGHSH, CDR2 LQKENI. The CDR3 sequence is 13 residues long. The CDR3 region is CASSRQGTYGYTF. CDR3 coding DNA: TGTGCCAGCTCCCGACAGGGGACCTATGGCTACACCTTC.

This clone turned up a few times. The V gene is TRBV6-6, the J gene TRBJ1-1; D is perhaps TRBD1 (6 bases). Germline V lookup: CDR1 MNHNY, CDR2 SVGAGI (reference sequence). Between the trimmed V and J ends, which lost 7 bases and 0 bases, there was a span of 15 bases. The CDR3 totals 15 residues. CDR3 in amino acids: CASTPRGGLNTEAFF. The CDR3 DNA reads TGTGCCAGCACCCCTAGGGGGGGTTTGAACACTGAAGCTTTCTTT.

This clone appeared a few times. The chain recombines TRBV19 with TRBJ1-2; no definite D call. Trimming cost V 3 bases and J 0 bases, with 11 bases left between them. In germline, CDR1 is LNHDA, CDR2 SQIVND (reference sequence). This CDR3 is built from 15 residues. The CDR3 loop reads CASSIGPRANYGYTF. The CDR3 DNA reads as TGTGCCAGTAGTATTGGTCCTAGAGCTAACTATGGCTACACCTTC. The full variable domain, rest sourced from reference TRBV19 and TRBJ1-2, is DGGITQSPKYLFRKEGQNVTLSCEQNLNHDAMYWYRQDPGQGLRLIYYSQIVNDFQKGDIAEGYSVSREKKESFPLTVTSAQKNPTAFYLCASSIGPRANYGYTFGSGTRLTVV.

Turning to this clone: Within the sample, other DNA sequences also encode this same CDR3. The rearrangement links TRBV2 to TRBJ2-1; 8 bases fit TRBD2. Germline V CDR1 and CDR2: SNHLY, FYNNEI. V was pared by 6 bases and J by 4 bases, with 2 bases of the junction left unmatched. This CDR3 region has 13 residues. CDR3 sequence: CASSRGGYNEQFF. Written as DNA, the CDR3 is TGTGCCAGCAGCCGGGGGGGGTACAATGAGCAGTTCTTC.

The chain is built from TRBV3-1 (or the pseudogene TRBV3-2) and TRBJ1-6, with D tentatively TRBD1 (6 bases). The CDR3 covers 15 residues. Deletions cut 1 base from V and 11 bases from J, with 15 bases between. CDR1 is LGHDT and CDR2 is YNNKEL in the germline V gene (reference sequence). CDR3 residues: CASSQGGGRSPPLHF. In DNA form, the CDR3 reads TGTGCCAGCAGCCAAGGGGGGGGCAGGTCCCCACCCCTCCACTTT.

CDR3 DNA: TGTGCCAGCAGCAAAGTACAGGGGGGCAGGTACTTC. Protein sequence: CASSKVQGGRYF. The chain couples TRBV21-1 to TRBJ2-7; whether TRBD1, the table's D call, matches the DNA was not checked. TRBV21-1 is noted as a pseudogene. CDR3 length equals 12 residues.

The V and J genes are TRBV7-2 and TRBJ2-1; TRBD2 might be the D (8 bases). The CDR3 is 16 amino acids. CDR1 SGHTA and CDR2 FQGNSA come from the germline V gene. V was trimmed by 5 bases and J by 7 bases, leaving 21 bases between them. CDR3 residues: CASSPPRGVTGNEQFF. In nucleotides, the CDR3 is TGTGCCAGCAGCCCGCCGCGGGGGGTGACAGGGAATGAGCAGTTCTTC.

J is TRBJ2-1 and V is TRBV7-9; perhaps TRBD1 as D (6 bases). CDR1 SEHNR and CDR2 FQNEAQ come from the germline V gene (reference sequence). V shed 5 bases and J shed 10 bases, with 12 bases lying between them. This CDR3 is 12 amino acids long. This chain's CDR3 is CASSPNREEQFF. The CDR3 DNA follows: TGTGCCAGCAGCCCGAACAGGGAAGAGCAGTTCTTC.

The chain carries TRBV27 and TRBJ2-2; 11 nucleotides agree with TRBD2. The trim removed 5 bases at V and 6 bases at J, leaving 5 bases unmatched. Germline V gene lookup returns CDR1 MNHEY and CDR2 SMNVEV (reference sequence). The CDR3 contains 15 residues. This CDR3 reads CASSGETSGAGELFF. The CDR3 DNA sequence: TGTGCCAGCAGTGGGGAGACTAGCGGGGCCGGGGAGCTGTTTTTT.

Of note for this clone: The sample contains more than one DNA sequence encoding this CDR3. The rearrangement links TRBV6-5 to TRBJ1-5; 10 nucleotides agree with TRBD1. The CDR3 loop spans 13 amino acids. V lost 6 bases and J lost 4; bases outside the gene matches: 0. Germline CDR1 is MNHEY and CDR2 is SVGAGI. DNA for the CDR3: TGTGCCAGCAGGGGACAGGGGAATCAGCCCCAGCATTTT. Encoded protein: CASRGQGNQPQHF.

The rearrangement links TRBV5-4 to TRBJ2-3; D unresolved. V was shortened by 4 bases and J by 6 bases, with 18 bases between the two germline ends. The germline CDR1 and CDR2 sequences are SGHNT and YYREEE (reference sequence). The CDR3 extends over 15 amino acids. This CDR3 is CASSRPGPKRDTQYF. The CDR3 DNA reads as TGTGCCAGCAGCCGCCCCGGCCCGAAGAGGGATACGCAGTATTTT.

The rearrangement joins TRBV10-3 to TRBJ2-3, with a possible D match to TRBD1 (5 bases). The CDR3 covers 14 residues. Germline V gives CDR1 ENHRY, CDR2 SYGVKD. V was clipped by 4 bases and J by 7 bases, with 15 bases between them. In DNA, the CDR3 is TGTGCCATCAGTGGGCAGGGTGTATGGAATACGCAGTATTTT. Protein sequence: CAISGQGVWNTQYF.

The gene calls are TRBV5-5 and TRBJ2-2; D might be TRBD1 (6 bases). V dropped 6 bases and J dropped 0 bases, with 9 bases sitting between them. The CDR3 is 14 residues long. CDR1 is SGHKS, CDR2 YYEKEE, per germline (reference sequence). In DNA, the CDR3 is TGTGCCAGCATCCGGGACACGAACACCGGGGAGCTGTTTTTT. This encodes CASIRDTNTGELFF.

V gene TRBV6-5 combines with J gene TRBJ1-1; D may be TRBD1 (6 bases). Germline V gene data show CDR1 as MNHEY and CDR2 as SVGAGI. The ends were cut back, 0 bases at V and 7 bases at J, with 9 bases in the middle. This CDR3 spans 13 amino acids. The CDR3 coding sequence is TGTGCCAGCAGTTACTCTAACAGGGATGAAGCTTTCTTT. Translated, it gives CASSYSNRDEAFF.

The chain is built from TRBV2 and TRBJ1-1; D gene unclear. V was pared by 8 bases and J by 4 bases, with 14 bases between. CDR3 length equals 13 residues. Germline V gene sequence: CDR1 SNHLY, CDR2 FYNNEI. This CDR3 is CASGPWARTEAFF. CDR3 DNA: TGTGCCAGCGGGCCTTGGGCGCGCACTGAAGCTTTCTTT. The full variable domain, rest sourced from reference TRBV2 and TRBJ1-1, is EPEVTQTPSHQVTQMGQEVILRCVPISNHLYFYWYRQILGQKVEFLVSFYNNEISEKSEIFDDQFSVERPDGSNFTLKIRSTKLEDSAMYFCASGPWARTEAFFGQGTRLTVV.

The chain links TRBV19 to TRBJ1-6, with D possibly TRBD1 on 6 matching bases. Per germline, CDR1 LNHDA and CDR2 SQIVND (reference sequence). The CDR3 runs 17 residues. The V and J ends lost 4 bases and 6 bases respectively, with 19 bases between them. DNA for the CDR3: TGTGCCAGTAGTAGCGCCCCTCGGGGGGGCGGTAATTCACCCCTCCACTTT. Translation gives CASSSAPRGGGNSPLHF. Full variable domain (rest looked up from reference TRBV19 and TRBJ1-6): DGGITQSPKYLFRKEGQNVTLSCEQNLNHDAMYWYRQDPGQGLRLIYYSQIVNDFQKGDIAEGYSVSREKKESFPLTVTSAQKNPTAFYLCASSSAPRGGGNSPLHFGNGTRLTVT.

The chain joins TRBV19 to TRBJ1-5, with D unclear. The CDR3 covers 17 residues. The V end was cut by 3 bases, the J end by 2 bases, with 17 bases between. Germline lookup yields CDR1 LNHDA and CDR2 SQIVND (reference sequence). In nucleotides, the CDR3 is TGTGCCAGTAGTATCCCTAAAGGACTGAGAGGCAATCAGCCCCAGCATTTT. Amino acids: CASSIPKGLRGNQPQHF.

The chain recombines TRBV4-3 with TRBJ1-2, with D unclear. V gave up 2 bases and J gave up 0 bases, with 7 bases separating them. Per germline, CDR1 LGHNA and CDR2 YSLEER. The CDR3 sequence is 14 residues long. The CDR3 nucleotides are TGCGCCAGCAGCCAAACGAGTTCTAACTATGGCTACACCTTC. Encoded protein: CASSQTSSNYGYTF.

The J gene is TRBJ2-3, the V gene TRBV11-3; possibly TRBD2 for D (6 bases). The CDR3 has 14 residues. V shed 5 bases and J shed 4 bases, with 13 bases lying between them. Germline V lookup: CDR1 SGHNT, CDR2 YENEEA. CDR3 coding DNA: TGTGCCAGCAGCAAGGGACTGCCCCCAGATACGCAGTATTTT. It specifies CASSKGLPPDTQYF.

The chain is built from TRBV12-3 or TRBV12-4 and TRBJ2-1; D might be TRBD1 (5 bases). The ends were cut back, 5 bases at V and 5 bases at J, with 10 bases in the middle. The CDR3 has 13 residues. The CDR3 spells CASSLSTDNEQFF. For the CDR3, the DNA is TGTGCCAGCAGTCTCTCGACAGACAATGAGCAGTTCTTC.

The V gene is TRBV10-3, the J gene TRBJ1-1, with a tentative D call TRBD1 (6 bases). Deletions cut 10 bases from V and 1 base from J, with 16 bases between. CDR1 is ENHRY, CDR2 SYGVKD, per germline. This CDR3 has 14 amino acids. Here the CDR3 DNA reads TGTGCCAGCCAAGGGGGGGCGGGGAACACTGAAGCTTTCTTT. Its protein product is CASQGGAGNTEAFF.

The gene calls are TRBV7-3 and TRBJ1-1, with TRBD1 as a possible D gene (5 bases). CDR3 length equals 14 residues. The germline CDR1 and CDR2 sequences are SGHTA and FQGTGA. Trimming pared 3 bases from V and 5 bases from J, leaving 13 bases between. CDR3 loop: CASSLEGRGTEAFF. CDR3 bases: TGTGCCAGCAGCTTGGAGGGGCGGGGGACTGAAGCTTTCTTT.

The chain uses TRBV9 and TRBJ2-1; D might be TRBD1 (5 bases). V dropped 0 bases and J dropped 10 bases, with 14 bases sitting between them. The germline V gene has CDR1 SGDLS and CDR2 YYNGEE. This CDR3 region has 14 residues. The CDR3 protein is CASSVAGPYGEQFF. In nucleotides, the CDR3 is TGTGCCAGCAGCGTAGCAGGGCCCTATGGGGAGCAGTTCTTC. The whole variable domain, remainder taken from reference TRBV9 and TRBJ2-1, is DSGVTQTPKHLITATGQRVTLRCSPRSGDLSVYWYQQSLDQGLQFLIQYYNGEERAKGNILERFSAQQFPDLHSELNLSSLELGDSALYFCASSVAGPYGEQFFGPGTRLTVL.

V gene TRBV2 combines with J gene TRBJ1-1; 8 nucleotides line up with TRBD1. Germline CDR1 SNHLY, CDR2 FYNNEI. The CDR3 loop spans 14 amino acids. Unmatched junction bases numbered 8, after V lost 7 bases and J lost 4 bases. The CDR3: CASKSRDRFTEAFF. CDR3 DNA: TGTGCCAGCAAGTCAAGGGACAGGTTCACTGAAGCTTTCTTT.

The chain combines TRBV6-1 with TRBJ1-6; 8 bases agree with TRBD1. The CDR3 runs to 16 residues. V trimming: 4 bases; J trimming: 7 bases; junction bases outside the gene matches: 9. From germline, CDR1 is MNHNS and CDR2 SASEGT. This chain's CDR3 is CASSAGLGQANSPLHF. DNA of the CDR3: TGTGCCAGCAGTGCGGGATTGGGACAGGCCAATTCACCCCTCCACTTT.